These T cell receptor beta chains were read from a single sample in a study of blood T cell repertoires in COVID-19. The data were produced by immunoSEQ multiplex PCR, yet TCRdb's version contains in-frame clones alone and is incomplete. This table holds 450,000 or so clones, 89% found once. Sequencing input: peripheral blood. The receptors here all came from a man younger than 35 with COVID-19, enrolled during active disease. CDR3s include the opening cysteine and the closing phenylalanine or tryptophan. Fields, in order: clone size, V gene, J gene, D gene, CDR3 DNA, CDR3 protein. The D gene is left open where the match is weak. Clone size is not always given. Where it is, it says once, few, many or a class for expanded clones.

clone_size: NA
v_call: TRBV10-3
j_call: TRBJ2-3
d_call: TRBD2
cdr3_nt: TGTGCCATCAGTCCGGGACTAGCGGGGGGGAGGCCCACAGATACGCAGTATTTT
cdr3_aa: CAISPGLAGGRPTDTQYF

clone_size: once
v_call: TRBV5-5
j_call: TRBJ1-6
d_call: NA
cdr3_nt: TGTGCCAGCAGCTTGCAGTTTAATTCACCCCTCCACTTT
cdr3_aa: CASSLQFNSPLHF

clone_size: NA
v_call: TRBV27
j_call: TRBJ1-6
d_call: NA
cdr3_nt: TGTGCCACTCGGGAAAGCCATTCACCCCTCCACTTT
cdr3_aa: CATRESHSPLHF

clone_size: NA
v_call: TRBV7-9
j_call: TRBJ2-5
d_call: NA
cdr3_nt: TGTGCCAGCAGCTTAAGTAGGACTCGCCAAGAGACCCAGTACTTC
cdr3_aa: CASSLSRTRQETQYF

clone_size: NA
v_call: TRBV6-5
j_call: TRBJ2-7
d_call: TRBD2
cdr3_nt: TGTGCCAGCAGTTACGCAACTAGCGGGGGAACCTACGAGCAGTACTTC
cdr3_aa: CASSYATSGGTYEQYF

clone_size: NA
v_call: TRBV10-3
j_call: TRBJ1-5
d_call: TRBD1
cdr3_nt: TGTGCCATCGGGACAGGGAATCAGCCCCAGCATTTT
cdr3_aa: CAIGTGNQPQHF

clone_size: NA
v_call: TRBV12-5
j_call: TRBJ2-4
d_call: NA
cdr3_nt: TGTGCTAGTGGTTTGGTACGGGGAGCCAAAAACATTCAGTACTTC
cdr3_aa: CASGLVRGAKNIQYF

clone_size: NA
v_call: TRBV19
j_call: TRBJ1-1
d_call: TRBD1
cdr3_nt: TGTGCCAGTAGCACCACAGGGGTTGGGTCTAACACTGAAGCTTTCTTT
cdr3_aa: CASSTTGVGSNTEAFF

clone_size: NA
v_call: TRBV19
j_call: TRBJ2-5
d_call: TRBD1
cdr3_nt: TGTGCCAGTAGCAGGGACAGGCAAGAGACCCAGTACTTC
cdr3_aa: CASSRDRQETQYF

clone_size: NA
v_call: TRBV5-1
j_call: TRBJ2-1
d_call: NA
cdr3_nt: TGCGCCAGCAGCCCATCCACAGGGAGTAATGAGCAGTTCTTC
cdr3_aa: CASSPSTGSNEQFF

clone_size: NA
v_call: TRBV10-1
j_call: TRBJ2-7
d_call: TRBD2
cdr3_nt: TGCGCCAGCAGTGAGTCCAGCGGGGGAACCTACGAGCAGTACTTC
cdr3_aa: CASSESSGGTYEQYF

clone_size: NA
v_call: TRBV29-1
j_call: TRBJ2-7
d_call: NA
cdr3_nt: TGCAGCGTTGTTAATGGAGGTGTCGAGCAGTACTTC
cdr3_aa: CSVVNGGVEQYF

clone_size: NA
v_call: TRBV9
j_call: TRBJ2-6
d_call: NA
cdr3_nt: TGTGCCAGCAGTTTAGGGGCAGCAAACTCTGGGGCCAACGTCCTGACTTTC
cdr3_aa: CASSLGAANSGANVLTF

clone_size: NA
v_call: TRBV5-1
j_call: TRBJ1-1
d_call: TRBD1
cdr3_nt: TGCGCCAGCAGCTTATCAACAGGGGCGGGTGAAGCTTTCTTT
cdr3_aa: CASSLSTGAGEAFF

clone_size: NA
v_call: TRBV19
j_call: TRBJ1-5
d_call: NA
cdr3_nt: TGTGCCAGTAGTTACGGCAGGGGTCACGGTCAGCCCCAGCATTTT
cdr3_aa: CASSYGRGHGQPQHF

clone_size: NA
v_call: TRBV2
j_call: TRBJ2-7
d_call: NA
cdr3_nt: TGTGCCAGCACCCAGGGCAGGGGCTCCTACGAGCAGTACTTC
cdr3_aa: CASTQGRGSYEQYF

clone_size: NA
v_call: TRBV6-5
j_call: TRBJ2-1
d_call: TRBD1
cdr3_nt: TGTGCCAGCAGGACCGACAGGGGTCGCCACAATGAGCAGTTCTTC
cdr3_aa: CASRTDRGRHNEQFF

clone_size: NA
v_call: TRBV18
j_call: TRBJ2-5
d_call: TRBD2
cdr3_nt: TGTGCCAGCTCACATGGGACTAGCGGGATTCAAGAGACCCAGTACTTC
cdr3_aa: CASSHGTSGIQETQYF

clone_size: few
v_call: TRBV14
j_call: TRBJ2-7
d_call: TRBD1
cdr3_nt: TGTGCCAGCAGCCAAGTGGACAGGGCCGAGCAGTACTTC
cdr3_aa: CASSQVDRAEQYF

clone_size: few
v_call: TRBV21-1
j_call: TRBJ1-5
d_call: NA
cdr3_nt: TGTGCCAGCAGCAAATATAGGCCCCAGCATTTT
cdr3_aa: CASSKYRPQHF

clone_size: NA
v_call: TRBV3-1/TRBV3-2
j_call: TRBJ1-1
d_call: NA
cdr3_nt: TGTGCCAGCAGCCTCCCAGGGGCATACACTGAAGCTTTCTTT
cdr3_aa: CASSLPGAYTEAFF

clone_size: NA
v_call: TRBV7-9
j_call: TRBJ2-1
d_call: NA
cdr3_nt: TGTGCCAGCAGTAATACAGAGGGCGGTGAGCAGTTCTTC
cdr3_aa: CASSNTEGGEQFF

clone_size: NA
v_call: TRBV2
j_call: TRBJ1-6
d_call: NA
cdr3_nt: TGTGCCAGCATCAACAGGCCCTTGGATTCACCCCTCCACTTT
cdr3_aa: CASINRPLDSPLHF

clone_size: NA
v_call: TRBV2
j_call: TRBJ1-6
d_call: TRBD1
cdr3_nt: TGTGCCAGCAGTGATATTGGGGCGGGACAGGGATATAATTCACCCCTCCACTTT
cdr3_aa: CASSDIGAGQGYNSPLHF

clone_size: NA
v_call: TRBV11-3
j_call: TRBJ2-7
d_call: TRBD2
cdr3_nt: TGTGCCAGCAGCCTCTTCCCGGGACTAGCGGGACTCGACGAGCAGTACTTC
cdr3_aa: CASSLFPGLAGLDEQYF

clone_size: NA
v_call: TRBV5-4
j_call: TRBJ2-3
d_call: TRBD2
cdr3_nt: TGTGCCAGCAGCTTGGGTAGCGGGGCTAGCACAGATACGCAGTATTTT
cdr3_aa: CASSLGSGASTDTQYF

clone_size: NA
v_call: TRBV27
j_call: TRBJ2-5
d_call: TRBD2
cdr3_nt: TGTGCCAGTAAGAGCGGGGGAAGCCAAGAGACCCAGTACTTC
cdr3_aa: CASKSGGSQETQYF

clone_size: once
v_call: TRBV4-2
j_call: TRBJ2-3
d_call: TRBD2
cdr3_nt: TGTGCCAGCAGCCAAGAACCTAGCGGGGCCCGATGGGATACGCAGTATTTT
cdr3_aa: CASSQEPSGARWDTQYF

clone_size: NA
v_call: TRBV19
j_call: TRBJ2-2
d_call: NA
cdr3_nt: TGTGCCAGTACCAGGGGAGGGGGTAAGAACACCGGGGAGCTGTTTTTT
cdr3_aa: CASTRGGGKNTGELFF

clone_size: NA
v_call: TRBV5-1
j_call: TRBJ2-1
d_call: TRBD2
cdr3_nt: TGCGCCAGCAGCTTGTTAGGACTAGCCGGTAACGAGCAGTTCTTC
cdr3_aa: CASSLLGLAGNEQFF

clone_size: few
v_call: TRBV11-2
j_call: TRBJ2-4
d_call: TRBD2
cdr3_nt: TGTGCCAGCAGCTTAGATCTTCGACTAGCGGGACCATATCAACAAAACATTCAGTACTTC
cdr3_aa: CASSLDLRLAGPYQQNIQYF

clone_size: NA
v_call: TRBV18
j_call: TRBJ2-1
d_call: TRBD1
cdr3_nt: TGTGCCAGCTCACCGAGACAGGGTTACGACAATGAGCAGTTCTTC
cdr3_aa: CASSPRQGYDNEQFF

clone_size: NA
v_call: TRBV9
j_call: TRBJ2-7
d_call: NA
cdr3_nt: TGTGCCAGCAGCGTAGGGTCTAGCTCCTACGAGCAGTACTTC
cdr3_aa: CASSVGSSSYEQYF

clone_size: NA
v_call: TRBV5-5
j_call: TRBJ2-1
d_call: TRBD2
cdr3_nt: TGTGCCAGCAGCTTGGGGAACGGGGGGGCTGCGGATGAGCAGTTCTTC
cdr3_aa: CASSLGNGGAADEQFF

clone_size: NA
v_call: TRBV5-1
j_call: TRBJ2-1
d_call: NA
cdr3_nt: TGCGCCAGCGCCTTCGTGGGGGCCGGCAATGAGCAGTTCTTC
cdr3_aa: CASAFVGAGNEQFF

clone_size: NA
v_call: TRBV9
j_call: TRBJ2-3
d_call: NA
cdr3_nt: TGTGCCAGCAGCCTAGGGAGCGGGTTAAGCACAGATACGCAGTATTTT
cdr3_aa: CASSLGSGLSTDTQYF

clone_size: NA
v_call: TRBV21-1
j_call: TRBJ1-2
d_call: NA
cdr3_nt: TGTGCCAGCAGCAAAGAGATCCGGGATAGACCCTTC
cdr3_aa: CASSKEIRDRPF

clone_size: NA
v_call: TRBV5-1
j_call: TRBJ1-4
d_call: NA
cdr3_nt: TGCGCCAGCAGTCCCGCAACTAATGAAAAACTGTTTTTT
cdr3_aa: CASSPATNEKLFF

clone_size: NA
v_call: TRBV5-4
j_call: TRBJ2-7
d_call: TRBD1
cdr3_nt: TGTGCCAGCAGCTTGGGGACAGGGAGCTCCTACGAGCAGTACTTC
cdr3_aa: CASSLGTGSSYEQYF

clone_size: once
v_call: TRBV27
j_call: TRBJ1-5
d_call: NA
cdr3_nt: TGTGCCAGCAGTTTATCTAGTGGAGGTCTTGAAATGAAGCCCCAGCATTTT
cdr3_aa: CASSLSSGGLEMKPQHF

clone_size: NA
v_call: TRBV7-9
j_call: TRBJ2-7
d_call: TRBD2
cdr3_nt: TGTGCCAGCAGCCCCAGACTAGCACCCTCCTACGAGCAGTACTTC
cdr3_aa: CASSPRLAPSYEQYF

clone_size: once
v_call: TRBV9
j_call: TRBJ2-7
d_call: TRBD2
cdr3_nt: TGTGCCAGCAGCGTAGGACTAGCGGCCTACGAGCAGTACTTC
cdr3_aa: CASSVGLAAYEQYF

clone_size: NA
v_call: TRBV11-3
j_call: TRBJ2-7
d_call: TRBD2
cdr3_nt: TGTGCCAGCAGCTCCCCGTGGAGGGAGGGGTACCAGCAGTACTTC
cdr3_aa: CASSSPWREGYQQYF

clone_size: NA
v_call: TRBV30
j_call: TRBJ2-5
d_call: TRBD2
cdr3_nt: TGTGCCTGGTCGCGGGAGTTGCGGGAGACCCAGTACTTC
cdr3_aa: CAWSRELRETQYF

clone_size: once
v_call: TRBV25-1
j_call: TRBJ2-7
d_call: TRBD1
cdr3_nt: TGTGCCAGCAGTGCACCGGGACAGGGAACCTACGAGCAGTACTTC
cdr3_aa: CASSAPGQGTYEQYF

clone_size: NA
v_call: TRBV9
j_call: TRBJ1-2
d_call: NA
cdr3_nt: TGTGCCAGCAGCACACCGAGGGTGGGCTACACCTTC
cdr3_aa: CASSTPRVGYTF

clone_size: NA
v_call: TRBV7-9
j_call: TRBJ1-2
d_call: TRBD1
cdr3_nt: TGTGCCAGCAGCACCCTGGGGACAGGGGGCGGAAGATATGGCTACACCTTC
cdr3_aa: CASSTLGTGGGRYGYTF

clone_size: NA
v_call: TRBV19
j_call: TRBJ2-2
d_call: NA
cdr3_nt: TGTGCCAGTAGTATGGCAGCGAACACCGGGGAGCTGTTTTTT
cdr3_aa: CASSMAANTGELFF